This is a list of T cell receptor beta chains from one sample in a study of PD-L1 blockade in urothelial cancer. The method was immunoSEQ multiplex PCR; TCRdb's version includes in-frame clones alone and lacks a portion of them. Of some 120,000 clones detected, around 89% appear once; the ten largest clones hold around 1.7%. Sequencing used PBMCs, obtained around atezolizumab (anti-PD-L1) treatment. The receptors shown here come from a man in his fifties or sixties with urothelial cancer. The CDR3 runs from the conserved cysteine through the conserved F or W. A D gene is named only where the DNA matches it firmly. Rows may omit the clone size; those that give it use once, few, many or a size class.

D gene	V gene	J gene	clone size	CDR3 protein	CDR3 DNA
.	TRBV11-3	TRBJ1-1	few	CASSFPQATEAFF	TGTGCCAGCAGCTTCCCACAGGCTACTGAAGCTTTCTTT
.	TRBV5-1	TRBJ1-6	.	CASSWGELRSPLHF	TGCGCCAGCAGCTGGGGCGAGCTTCGTTCACCCCTCCACTTT
TRBD2	TRBV30	TRBJ2-7	.	CAWSAAGGVLEQYF	TGTGCCTGGAGTGCCGCGGGAGGGGTACTTGAGCAGTACTTC
TRBD1	TRBV27	TRBJ2-2	.	CASSLGTGGRGELFF	TGTGCCAGCAGTTTAGGGACAGGGGGCAGAGGGGAGCTGTTTTTT
.	TRBV19	TRBJ2-7	.	CASSSQGGEQYF	TGTGCCAGTAGTAGCCAGGGGGGCGAGCAGTACTTC
TRBD2	TRBV2	TRBJ2-3	.	CASSDQRGVPRTDTQYF	TGTGCCAGCAGTGACCAGCGGGGGGTCCCGAGGACAGATACGCAGTATTTT
TRBD1	TRBV11-3	TRBJ1-1	.	CASSLVSQGRTEAFF	TGTGCCAGCAGCTTAGTCTCACAGGGGAGGACTGAAGCTTTCTTT
TRBD1	TRBV6-1	TRBJ2-2	.	CASSGLTGGGTGELFF	TGTGCCAGCAGTGGCTTGACAGGGGGCGGCACCGGGGAGCTGTTTTTT
.	TRBV12-5	TRBJ1-1	.	CASGRTTEAFF	TGTGCTAGTGGCCGAACAACTGAAGCTTTCTTT
TRBD2	TRBV28	TRBJ2-1	.	CASSFWTSGSVEQFF	TGTGCCAGCAGTTTCTGGACTAGCGGGAGCGTTGAGCAGTTCTTC
TRBD2	TRBV5-1	TRBJ2-3	.	CASSLGGGAKDTQYF	TGCGCCAGCAGCTTGGGCGGGGGGGCGAAAGATACGCAGTATTTT
TRBD2	TRBV5-1	TRBJ2-7	.	CASSPRLAGGSYEQYF	TGCGCCAGCAGCCCCCGACTAGCGGGAGGTTCGTACGAGCAGTACTTC
.	TRBV6-6	TRBJ1-5	.	CASSYWGGSDQPQHF	TGTGCCAGCAGTTACTGGGGGGGCAGCGATCAGCCCCAGCATTTT
TRBD1	TRBV29-1	TRBJ2-5	.	CSVQGAGQETQYF	TGCAGCGTTCAGGGGGCTGGCCAAGAGACCCAGTACTTC
.	TRBV19	TRBJ2-7	.	CASSTYAGGYEQYF	TGTGCCAGTAGCACCTATGCCGGGGGCTACGAGCAGTACTTC
TRBD1	TRBV4-2	TRBJ2-7	many	CASSQGTGPYEQYF	TGTGCCAGCAGCCAAGGGACAGGGCCCTACGAGCAGTACTTC
.	TRBV6-1	TRBJ1-5	.	CASSEVRGLSNQPQHF	TGTGCCAGCAGTGAAGTAAGGGGCTTGAGCAATCAGCCCCAGCATTTT
.	TRBV15	TRBJ1-6	.	CATSRDRGTSPLHF	TGTGCCACCAGCAGAGACAGGGGCACATCACCCCTCCACTTT
TRBD1	TRBV28	TRBJ2-5	.	CATLKTGGETQYF	TGTGCCACCCTAAAGACAGGGGGGGAGACCCAGTACTTC
.	TRBV5-6	TRBJ1-2	.	CASSFGRPINYGYTF	TGTGCCAGCAGCTTTGGCAGGCCTATTAACTATGGCTACACCTTC
.	TRBV2	TRBJ1-4	few	CASKREMREKLFF	TGTGCCAGCAAGAGGGAGATGAGAGAAAAACTGTTTTTT
TRBD1	TRBV9	TRBJ2-2	.	CASSARDRGPGGELFF	TGTGCCAGCAGCGCCCGGGACAGGGGGCCTGGCGGGGAGCTGTTTTTT